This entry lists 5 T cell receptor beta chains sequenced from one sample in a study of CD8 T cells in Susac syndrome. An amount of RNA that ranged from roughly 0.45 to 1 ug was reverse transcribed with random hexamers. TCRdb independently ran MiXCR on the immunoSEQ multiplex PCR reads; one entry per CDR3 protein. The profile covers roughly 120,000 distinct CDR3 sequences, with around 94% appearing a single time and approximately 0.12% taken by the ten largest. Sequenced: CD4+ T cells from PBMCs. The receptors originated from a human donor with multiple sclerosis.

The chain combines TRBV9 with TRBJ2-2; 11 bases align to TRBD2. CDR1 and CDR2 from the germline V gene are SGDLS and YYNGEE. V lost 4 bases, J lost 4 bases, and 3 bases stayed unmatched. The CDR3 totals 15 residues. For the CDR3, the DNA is TGTGCCAGCAGCATCACTAGCGGGGGCACCGGGGAGCTGTTTTTT. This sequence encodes CASSITSGGTGELFF.

CDR3 sequence: CASSRETGGSQPQHF. The CDR3 nucleotides are TGTGCCAGCAGTCGCGAGACCGGGGGAAGTCAGCCCCAGCATTTT. The rearrangement joins TRBV12-3 or TRBV12-4 to TRBJ1-5, with D possibly being TRBD1 (5 bases). CDR3 length: 15 residues. The V end was cut by 5 bases, the J end by 6 bases, with 17 bases between.

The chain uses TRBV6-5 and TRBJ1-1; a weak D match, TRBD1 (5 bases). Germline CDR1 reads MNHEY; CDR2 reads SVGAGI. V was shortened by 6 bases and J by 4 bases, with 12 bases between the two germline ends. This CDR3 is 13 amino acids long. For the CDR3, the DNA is TGTGCCAGCAGGAACAGGATGGGCACTGAAGCTTTCTTT. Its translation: CASRNRMGTEAFF.

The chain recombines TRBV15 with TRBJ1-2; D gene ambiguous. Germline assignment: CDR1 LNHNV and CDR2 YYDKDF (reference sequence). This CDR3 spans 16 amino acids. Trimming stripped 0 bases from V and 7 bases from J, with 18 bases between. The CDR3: CATSRDGSFRPSGYTF. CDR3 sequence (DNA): TGTGCCACCAGCAGAGATGGGTCTTTTCGACCGTCTGGCTACACCTTC.

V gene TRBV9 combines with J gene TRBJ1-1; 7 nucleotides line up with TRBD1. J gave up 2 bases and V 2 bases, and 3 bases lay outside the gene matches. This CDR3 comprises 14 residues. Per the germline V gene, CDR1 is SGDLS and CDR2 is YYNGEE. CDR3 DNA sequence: TGTGCCAGCAGCGTGGGGACAGCAAACACTGAAGCTTTCTTT. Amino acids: CASSVGTANTEAFF.